This TCR beta chain appears in the sequencing data of a study of CD8 T cells in ankylosing spondylitis. Findings and limits, study-wide: Characteristic, it appeared, of ankylosing spondylitis blood was a TCR beta motif of several highly homologous variants. Disease-associated clones were reportedly significantly overrepresented in matched ankylosing spondylitis synovial fluid. In synovial fluid and blood from reactive arthritis, some motif variants were previously reported.

This clonotype was counted a few times. Antigen unknown. Quantitative 5'-RACE with molecular barcodes produced the TCR beta libraries. TCRdb used MiXCR to reprocess the 5' RACE reads, holding one entry per CDR3 protein. The table lists roughly 440,000 distinct CDR3 sequences, roughly a sixth of them singletons. Input material: blood, either unsorted or a sorted T cell fraction (not recorded which). This receptor was identified in a male donor with ankylosing spondylitis.

Here the CDR3 DNA reads TGCGCCAGCTCCGGGACTGAGAATGAAAAACTGTTTTTT. Residues: CASSGTENEKLFF. The chain recombines TRBV10-1 with TRBJ1-4, with a weak D call TRBD1 (5 bases). CDR3 length: 13 residues. CDR1 and CDR2 from the germline V gene are WNHNN and SYGVQD (reference sequence). V lost 8 bases, J lost 5 bases, and 12 bases lay in between.